A selection of T cell receptor beta chains follows, all from one sample in a study of cytomegalovirus exposure and HLA in healthy donors. The assay was immunoSEQ multiplex PCR, and TCRdb's table has in-frame clones only and misses some. The sample shows 130,000 to 150,000 clones, roughly nine tenths of them seen only once. Sequences were obtained from PBMCs. Receptors were obtained from a woman aged 18-35 years in good health and CMV-seropositive. CDR3s include the opening cysteine and the closing phenylalanine or tryptophan. D genes are given only for firm matches. Clone size, where shown, is once, few, many, or a class for clones that have expanded.

v_gene	abundance	j_gene	d_gene	CDR3nt	CDR3aa
TRBV5-6	-	TRBJ2-7	TRBD2	TGTGCCAGCAGCCCGGGGGGGATCCTCTACGAGCAGTACTTC	CASSPGGILYEQYF
TRBV27	once	TRBJ2-3	TRBD2	TGTGCCAGCAGTTCCCTCAGACTAGCGGGGGTGATAGATACGCAGTATTTT	CASSSLRLAGVIDTQYF
TRBV11-3	many	TRBJ2-1	-	TGTGCCAGCAGCTCGTCGGGGGAGGTCAATGAGCAGTTCTTC	CASSSSGEVNEQFF
TRBV30	-	TRBJ2-3	-	TGTGCCTGGAGTGTACTAGCAGGTATAGATAGCACAGATACGCAGTATTTT	CAWSVLAGIDSTDTQYF
TRBV5-6	few	TRBJ2-7	TRBD1	TGTGCCAGCAGCCCGGGACAGGGATGGCCCTACGAGCAGTACTTC	CASSPGQGWPYEQYF
TRBV19	-	TRBJ1-1	-	TGTGCCAGTAGATACCAAGGGGGAAGAACTGAAGCTTTCTTT	CASRYQGGRTEAFF
TRBV9	-	TRBJ1-1	-	TGTGCCAGCAGCCCCTCGGGACTCTCGAACACTGAAGCTTTCTTT	CASSPSGLSNTEAFF
TRBV5-1	-	TRBJ1-1	TRBD1	TGCGCCAGCAGCTTGTCCGGGACAGGGGGCACTGAAGCTTTCTTT	CASSLSGTGGTEAFF
TRBV7-9	-	TRBJ1-1	-	TGTGCCAGCAGCCCCGACAGAACGAACACTGAAGCTTTCTTT	CASSPDRTNTEAFF
TRBV6-6	-	TRBJ2-7	TRBD2	TGTGCCAGCAGTTACGCGGGGGGCAACGAGCAGTACTTC	CASSYAGGNEQYF
TRBV4-2	-	TRBJ2-1	TRBD2	TGTGCCAGCAGCCAAGATGCCGGGGGGAGCTCCTACAATGAGCAGTTCTTC	CASSQDAGGSSYNEQFF
TRBV5-5	-	TRBJ2-2	TRBD1	TGTGCCAGCACCCAGAGGACAGGCGACACCGGGGAGCTGTTTTTT	CASTQRTGDTGELFF
TRBV12-5	-	TRBJ2-7	TRBD1	TGTGCTAGTGGATCTCGACAGGGGACCCAAAACGAGCAGTACTTC	CASGSRQGTQNEQYF
TRBV2	-	TRBJ1-5	TRBD1	TGTGCCAGCAGAGGGGGCACCAGCAATCAGCCCCAGCATTTT	CASRGGTSNQPQHF
TRBV7-8	once	TRBJ2-7	-	TGTGCCAGCAGCCCAGGTTTCGGACAGACCTACGAGCAGTACTTC	CASSPGFGQTYEQYF
TRBV10-3	-	TRBJ1-1	-	TGTGCCATCAGTCGACAGAGCAACACTGAAGCTTTCTTT	CAISRQSNTEAFF
TRBV6-6	-	TRBJ2-3	-	TGTGCCAGCAGCCTCCAGTCTCCTAGCACAGATACGCAGTATTTT	CASSLQSPSTDTQYF
TRBV11-2	-	TRBJ1-5	-	TGTGCCAGCAGCTTCTCAGGCGATCAGCCCCAGCATTTT	CASSFSGDQPQHF
TRBV28	-	TRBJ1-5	-	TGTGCCAGCGCGCCTATCCCAATAAGAAAATCTAATCAGCCCCAGCATTTT	CASAPIPIRKSNQPQHF
TRBV9	-	TRBJ1-5	TRBD1	TGTGCCAGCAGTGCAGGGGGCAGGCAGCCCCAGCATTTT	CASSAGGRQPQHF
TRBV4-3	-	TRBJ1-6	-	TGCGCCAGCAGCCAAGATTGGAGCTCCTATAATTCACCCCTCCACTTT	CASSQDWSSYNSPLHF
TRBV7-9	-	TRBJ1-4	TRBD1	TGTGCCAGCAGCTCAAGGGACAGCAATGAAAAACTGTTTTTT	CASSSRDSNEKLFF
TRBV7-9	-	TRBJ2-7	TRBD1	TGTGCCAGCAGCGACCCAACAGGGGCCTACGAGCAGTACTTC	CASSDPTGAYEQYF
TRBV30	-	TRBJ1-1	-	TGTGCCTGGAGTGGCCGGGGGGGAAGAGGCACTGAAGCTTTCTTT	CAWSGRGGRGTEAFF
TRBV4-1	-	TRBJ1-2	-	TGCGCCAGCAGCCAAACAGCTAACTATGGCTACACCTTC	CASSQTANYGYTF
TRBV5-1	-	TRBJ2-2	TRBD2	TGCGCCAGCAGCTACCCCGCGGGGGGGTACACCGGGGAGCTGTTTTTT	CASSYPAGGYTGELFF